The 10 T cell receptor beta chains presented below share a single source sample, sequenced in a study of cytomegalovirus exposure and HLA in healthy donors. Libraries were prepared by immunoSEQ multiplex PCR; TCRdb keeps only in-frame clonotypes and omits some of them. The table shows around 63,000 clones, with almost 97% occurring only once. Sequencing used PBMCs. The receptors here all came from a woman in her late teens or twenties in good health and CMV-seronegative.

DNA for the CDR3: TGTGCCAGCAGCTCTGGGGGGGCCCGCTCTGGGGCCAACGTCCTGACTTTC. Protein product: CASSSGGARSGANVLTF. This rearrangement joins TRBV9 to TRBJ2-6, with D possibly TRBD2 on 7 matching bases. V lost 4 bases and J lost 0, with 14 bases in between. In germline, CDR1 is SGDLS, CDR2 YYNGEE. The CDR3 loop spans 17 amino acids.

This chain links TRBV6-1 with TRBJ2-7, with 9 bases identical to TRBD1. CDR1 MNHNS and CDR2 SASEGT come from the germline V gene. The CDR3 covers 14 residues. Losses at the gene ends were 6 bases for V and 7 bases for J; bases not matched to a gene: 10. The CDR3 protein is CASRADRGTKEQYF. CDR3 nucleotide sequence: TGTGCCAGCAGGGCTGACAGGGGGACGAAAGAGCAGTACTTC.

The V and J genes are TRBV10-3 and TRBJ2-7; D may be TRBD1 or TRBD2 (7 bases each). Trimming removed 10 bases at V and 3 bases at J, with 16 bases between. The CDR3 spans 13 residues. Germline V gene sequence: CDR1 ENHRY, CDR2 SYGVKD. CDR3 sequence: CATRGGSGYEQYF. Here the CDR3 DNA reads TGTGCCACCAGGGGGGGTAGCGGCTACGAGCAGTACTTC.

The V call is TRBV29-1, the J call TRBJ2-7; D possibly corresponds to TRBD1 (6 bases). The end of the DNA fits TRBJ2-1 better, so the J call may be wrong. The CDR3 totals 11 residues. The germline V gene has CDR1 SQVTM and CDR2 ANQGSEA. CDR3 amino acids: CSVEDLRGQFF. The CDR3 coding sequence is TGCAGCGTTGAAGATCTCAGGGGACAGTTCTTC.

This chain uses TRBV4-2 with TRBJ2-3; 7 nucleotides agree with TRBD1. This CDR3 contains 14 residues. V lost 1 base, J lost 7 bases, and 5 bases stayed unmatched. Germline values: CDR1 LGHNA, CDR2 YNFKEQ. CDR3 sequence reads: CASSQAGQTNTQYF. In DNA form, the CDR3 reads TGTGCCAGCAGCCAAGCGGGACAGACAAATACGCAGTATTTT.

The rearrangement links TRBV19 to TRBJ2-3; 10 bases are shared with TRBD2. Germline-derived CDR1 and CDR2 are LNHDA and SQIVND (reference sequence). The V segment lost 6 bases and the J segment 9 bases; nucleotides outside the gene matches: 6. This CDR3 has 13 residues. Here the CDR3 DNA reads TGTGCCAGTAGGGGGGCTAGCGGGAGCACGCAGTATTTT. Encoded protein: CASRGASGSTQYF.

The J gene is TRBJ2-2, the V gene TRBV10-1; 10 bases map to TRBD1. Germline V gives CDR1 WNHNN, CDR2 SYGVQD (reference sequence). The CDR3 length is 14 residues. After removal of 5 bases from V and 7 bases from J, the junction contained 4 bases not matched to a gene. The CDR3 nucleotides are TGCGCCAGCAGTAGACAGGGGGCCGGCGGGGAGCTGTTTTTT. Residues: CASSRQGAGGELFF.

This clone has a single count. The J gene is TRBJ1-2, the V gene TRBV10-3; D ambiguous. The CDR3 loop spans 12 amino acids. Germline CDR1 reads ENHRY; CDR2 reads SYGVKD. Trimming took 2 bases from V and 5 from J, leaving 6 bases between them. The DNA of the CDR3 is TGTGCCATCAGTGAGGGCAGATATGGCTACACCTTC. Its translation: CAISEGRYGYTF.

The rearrangement links TRBV27 to TRBJ1-5; TRBD1 aligns across 7 bases. Per the germline V gene, CDR1 is MNHEY and CDR2 is SMNVEV (reference sequence). The length of the CDR3 is 15 residues. J lost 9 bases, V lost 2 bases, and 10 bases had no gene match. CDR3 DNA sequence: TGTGCCAGCAGTTTACCCCGGGACAGCCCCAGGCCCCAGCATTTT. This sequence encodes CASSLPRDSPRPQHF.

A few counts support this clone. This chain connects TRBV6-4 to TRBJ2-1, with 13 bases lining up with TRBD2. This CDR3 has 15 residues. V was pared by 4 bases and J by 3 bases, with 0 bases of the junction left unmatched. Per germline, CDR1 MRHNA and CDR2 SNTAGT. The CDR3: CASSGLAGGYNEQFF. Here the CDR3 DNA reads TGTGCCAGCAGTGGACTAGCGGGGGGCTACAATGAGCAGTTCTTC.